Presented here are 27 T cell receptor beta chains from one specimen sequenced in a study of T cell repertoires in cytomegalovirus infection. TCRdb reanalysed the reads using MiXCR and keeps one entry per CDR3 protein. The sample comprises some 800,000 distinct CDR3 sequences, about 29% of which are singletons, and 10% to 15% rests with the top ten. These receptors have no identified antigens. Sequenced material: cultured CD8+ T cells from PBMCs, taken from culture after CMV antigen stimulation. The source is a human donor in good health (CMV status not recorded). Some clones in this sample may be carry-over from other donors' samples.

The chain couples TRBV6-6 to TRBJ2-5; a possible D gene is TRBD1 (6 bases). This CDR3 comprises 15 residues. The germline V and J ends were trimmed by 0 bases and 5 bases, with 13 bases remaining between them. CDR1 is MNHNY, CDR2 SVGAGI, per germline (reference sequence). CDR3 nucleotides: TGTGCCAGCAGTTACTCTGGGGGCGCGATGGAGACCCAGTACTTC. It specifies CASSYSGGAMETQYF.

The sample holds many counts of this clonotype. The chain carries TRBV12-3 or TRBV12-4 and TRBJ1-2; 10 positions agree with TRBD1. V lost 4 bases to trimming and J lost 7 bases; unmatched junction nucleotides: 9. The length of the CDR3 is 15 residues. Here the CDR3 DNA reads TGTGCCAGCAGTTATCTTGGGACAGGGGACATTGGCTACACCTTC. Encoded protein: CASSYLGTGDIGYTF.

The V gene is TRBV7-6, the J gene TRBJ1-1; TRBD1 aligns across 9 bases. The CDR3 extends over 16 amino acids. The trim removed 5 bases at V and 4 bases at J, leaving 11 bases unmatched. The germline gives CDR1 SGHVS, CDR2 FNYEAQ. CDR3 sequence (DNA): TGTGCCAGCAGCCCAACGACAGGGGGACAGGGCACTGAAGCTTTCTTT. This sequence encodes CASSPTTGGQGTEAFF.

This clonotype was seen only a few times. The chain links TRBV7-9 to TRBJ2-7, with 10 bases aligning to TRBD1. CDR3 length: 17 residues. Trimming at V came to 4 bases and at J to 2 bases, leaving 11 bases not matched to a gene. Germline CDR1 and CDR2: SEHNR and FQNEAQ (reference sequence). CDR3 nucleotide sequence: TGTGCCAGCAGCTCCGAGGGGCGGACAGGGGGGACCTACGAGCAGTACGTC. Protein: CASSSEGRTGGTYEQYV.

V gene TRBV19 combines with J gene TRBJ1-5; D is undetermined. V lost 7 bases and J 0 bases, leaving 16 bases between the germline ends. In germline, CDR1 is LNHDA, CDR2 SQIVND (reference sequence). There are 16 residues in the CDR3. The CDR3 DNA is TGTGCCAGTATTGGGTATGGAACGAATAGCAATCAGCCCCAGCATTTT. Protein sequence: CASIGYGTNSNQPQHF.

The genes are TRBV27 and TRBJ1-1; tentatively, D is TRBD1 (5 bases). The CDR3 consists of 14 residues. V shed 5 bases and J shed 6 bases, with 16 bases lying between them. Germline V gene lookup returns CDR1 MNHEY and CDR2 SMNVEV (reference sequence). CDR3 amino acids: CASSDQGGIAEAFF. CDR3 in DNA: TGTGCCAGCAGTGACCAGGGAGGAATCGCTGAAGCTTTCTTT.

This clonotype showed up just a few times. The rearrangement links TRBV6-1 to TRBJ1-5; 7 bases align to TRBD1. V lost 7 bases to trimming and J lost 4 bases; unmatched junction nucleotides: 7. The CDR3 runs to 14 residues. Germline CDR1 is MNHNS and CDR2 is SASEGT. The DNA of the CDR3 is TGTGCCAGCACGGAGGGGGCCCGGAATCAGCCCCAGCATTTT. Protein product: CASTEGARNQPQHF.

The rearrangement joins TRBV7-6 to TRBJ2-2, with D tentatively TRBD2 (6 bases). This CDR3 spans 16 amino acids. The germline V gene has CDR1 SGHVS and CDR2 FNYEAQ. Trimming stripped 1 base from V and 6 bases from J, with 15 bases between. The CDR3 reads CASSLGGDGNAGELFF. CDR3 sequence (DNA): TGTGCCAGCAGCTTAGGCGGGGACGGAAACGCCGGGGAGCTGTTTTTT.

This clonotype appeared a few times. The chain combines TRBV14 with TRBJ1-2; D is ambiguous. This CDR3 contains 16 residues. Germline V gives CDR1 SGHDN, CDR2 FVKESK. Trimming removed 0 bases from V and 2 bases from J, with 13 bases in between. CDR3 sequence: CASSQDTETGNYGYTF. The CDR3 DNA reads TGTGCCAGCAGCCAAGATACGGAGACGGGCAACTATGGCTACACCTTC.

This clonotype was seen only a few times. The chain combines TRBV3-1 with TRBJ1-2; D is unresolved. This CDR3 is built from 11 residues. The germline CDR1 and CDR2 sequences are LGHDT and YNNKEL (reference sequence). The germline V and J ends were trimmed by 8 bases and 6 bases, with 10 bases remaining between them. The CDR3 here is CASGATHGYTF. The CDR3 coding sequence is TGTGCCAGCGGAGCTACCCATGGCTACACCTTC. The whole variable domain, filled in from reference TRBV3-1 and TRBJ1-2, reads DTAVSQTPKYLVTQMGNDKSIKCEQNLGHDTMYWYKQDSKKFLKIMFSYNNKELIINETVPNRFSPKSPDKAHLNLHINSLELGDSAVYFCASGATHGYTFGSGTRLTVV.

Turning to this clonotype: Germline and junction disagree at one end, which may indicate a read error. This chain connects TRBV20-1 to TRBJ1-2; 7 nucleotides agree with TRBD1. This CDR3 has 12 amino acids. From germline, CDR1 is DFQATT and CDR2 SNEGSKA (reference sequence). In DNA, the CDR3 is TGCAGTGTCCTAGGGGGCCACTATGGCTACGCCTTC. Its protein product is CSVLGGHYGYAF.

The chain has TRBV4-2 and TRBJ1-5, with D perhaps matching TRBD1 (5 bases). V was trimmed by 1 base and J by 5 bases, leaving 12 bases between them. CDR3 size: 15 residues. Per the germline V gene, CDR1 is LGHNA and CDR2 is YNFKEQ. The CDR3 is CASSQVRGLDQPQHF. DNA for the CDR3: TGTGCCAGCAGCCAAGTGAGGGGCTTGGATCAGCCCCAGCATTTT.

This clonotype has at least ten counts. The CDR3 sequence: CASSQVDRGLFGYTF. For the CDR3, the DNA is TGTGCCAGCAGCCAAGTCGACAGGGGGCTCTTCGGCTACACCTTC. The V and J genes are TRBV4-2 and TRBJ1-2, with 10 bases fitting TRBD1. CDR3 length: 15 amino acids. From germline, CDR1 is LGHNA and CDR2 YNFKEQ. The V gene end was trimmed by 1 base and the J gene end by 8 bases; junction bases not matched to a gene: 7.

This chain uses TRBV7-6 with TRBJ1-1; possible D gene TRBD1, 5 bases. This CDR3 is built from 14 residues. Trimming cost V 5 bases and J 5 bases, with 15 bases left between them. Germline loops: CDR1 SGHVS, CDR2 FNYEAQ. The CDR3 DNA is TGTGCCAGCAGCCCAGGAACAGGCTGGACTGAAGCTTTCTTT. Amino acids: CASSPGTGWTEAFF.

This clonotype was detected a few times. The gene calls are TRBV20-1 and TRBJ2-3; 14 bases line up with TRBD2. After removal of 7 bases from V and 0 bases from J, the junction contained 12 bases not matched to a gene. This CDR3 is 18 amino acids long. Germline-derived CDR1 and CDR2 are DFQATT and SNEGSKA (reference sequence). The DNA for the CDR3 is TGCAGTGTAGCGACTAGCGGGGGGGTCGATCCTAGCACAGATACGCAGTATTTT. The encoded protein is CSVATSGGVDPSTDTQYF.

The chain recombines TRBV4-2 with TRBJ1-2, with D possibly matching TRBD1 (5 bases). Germline CDR1 and CDR2: LGHNA and YNFKEQ. The length of the CDR3 is 14 residues. The germline V and J ends were trimmed by 0 bases and 8 bases, with 13 bases remaining between them. The CDR3, as DNA: TGTGCCAGCAGCCAAGATCCTGGGGGATTCGGCTACACCTTC. It encodes CASSQDPGGFGYTF.

This clonotype was seen a handful of times. V gene TRBV2 combines with J gene TRBJ1-2, with a tentative D call TRBD1 (5 bases). Germline CDR1 SNHLY, CDR2 FYNNEI. The CDR3 contains 10 residues. Deletions cut 6 bases from V and 10 bases from J, with 9 bases between. The chain's CDR3 is CASRGRYYTF. The CDR3 coding sequence is TGTGCCAGCAGGGGACGGTACTACACCTTC.

The V and J genes are TRBV4-1 and TRBJ2-6, with 7 bases that match TRBD1. This CDR3 is built from 17 residues. CDR1 is MGHRA and CDR2 is YSYEKL in the germline V gene. V dropped 5 bases and J dropped 1; count of bases not matched to a gene: 8. The CDR3 sequence is CASSNHLTGSGANVLTF. For the CDR3, the DNA is TGCGCCAGCAGCAACCACTTGACAGGGTCTGGGGCCAACGTCCTGACTTTC.

This clonotype appeared a single time. The chain uses TRBV2 and TRBJ2-1, with 11 positions matching TRBD1. Germline CDR1 and CDR2: SNHLY and FYNNEI. CDR3 length equals 16 residues. J lost 4 bases, V lost 8 bases, and 10 bases had no gene match. CDR3 loop: CASEFTGTGGYNEQFF. DNA of the CDR3: TGTGCCAGCGAATTCACCGGGACAGGGGGATACAATGAGCAGTTCTTC.

CDR3 region: CASSGTFPRSYGYTF. CDR3 in DNA: TGTGCCAGCAGCGGGACGTTTCCGAGGAGCTATGGCTACACCTTC. The rearrangement links TRBV7-6 to TRBJ1-2; tentative D call: TRBD1 (5 bases). V was cut by 5 bases and J by 4 bases, with 17 bases left in between. CDR3 length equals 15 residues. Germline V gene lookup returns CDR1 SGHVS and CDR2 FNYEAQ.

The chain combines TRBV18 with TRBJ2-3; TRBD1 agrees at 7 bases. V shed 3 bases, J shed 7 bases, and the junction held 13 bases outside the gene matches. CDR3 length equals 16 residues. Germline CDR1 KGHSH, CDR2 LQKENI. CDR3 sequence (DNA): TGTGCCAGCTCACCCGAGGGGGCACAGGGGATTCATACGCAGTATTTT. It codes for CASSPEGAQGIHTQYF.

The V and J genes are TRBV27 and TRBJ2-6; D is unclear. The germline V gene encodes CDR1 MNHEY and CDR2 SMNVEV (reference sequence). V was pared by 5 bases and J by 0 bases, with 17 bases between. The CDR3 extends over 18 amino acids. The CDR3 reads CASSPQATIHSGANVLTF. DNA for the CDR3: TGTGCCAGCAGTCCCCAAGCTACCATCCACTCTGGGGCCAACGTCCTGACTTTC.

The V gene is TRBV5-5, the J gene TRBJ1-2; tentatively, D is TRBD1 (6 bases). Per germline, CDR1 SGHKS and CDR2 YYEKEE (reference sequence). V lost 4 bases, J lost 10 bases, and 23 bases lay in between. There are 15 residues in the CDR3. CDR3 region: CASSPEDSPLVVYTF. Here the CDR3 DNA reads TGTGCCAGCAGCCCGGAGGACAGCCCGCTCGTTGTCTACACCTTC. The variable domain in full, completed from reference TRBV5-5 and TRBJ1-2, reads DAGVTQSPTHLIKTRGQQVTLRCSPISGHKSVSWYQQVLGQGPQFIFQYYEKEERGRGNFPDRFSARQFPNYSSELNVNALLLGDSALYLCASSPEDSPLVVYTFGSGTRLTVV.

This clonotype occurred a few times. This chain uses TRBV4-1 with TRBJ2-7; tentatively, D is TRBD1 (6 bases). The germline gives CDR1 MGHRA, CDR2 YSYEKL. Trimming shortened V by 3 bases and J by 3 bases, and 12 bases separated the two germline ends. This CDR3 region has 14 residues. DNA of the CDR3: TGCGCCAGCAGCCAGTCGGACAGTTTCTACGAGCAGTACTTC. This codes for CASSQSDSFYEQYF.

The rearrangement links TRBV7-9 to TRBJ2-3; D tentatively fits TRBD1 or TRBD2 (6 bases each). Trimming removed 5 bases from V and 0 bases from J, with 18 bases in between. CDR1 and CDR2 from the germline V gene are SEHNR and FQNEAQ (reference sequence). This CDR3 has 17 residues. CDR3 protein: CASSPEDGGPSTDTQYF. CDR3 bases: TGTGCCAGCAGCCCCGAGGACGGGGGCCCTAGCACAGATACGCAGTATTTT.

This clonotype was seen a few times. V is TRBV12-3 or TRBV12-4 and J is TRBJ2-7, with D unclear. Trimming took off 6 bases at V and 0 bases at J, with 15 bases between the two ends. The CDR3 loop spans 15 amino acids. The CDR3: CASSPGPMSSYEQYV. For the CDR3, the DNA is TGTGCCAGCAGCCCTGGACCGATGAGCTCCTACGAGCAGTACGTC.

This clonotype was recorded many times. J is TRBJ2-7 and V is TRBV7-6, with no clear D. The CDR3 runs to 13 residues. From germline, CDR1 is SGHVS and CDR2 FNYEAQ. V was trimmed by 3 bases and J by 6 bases, leaving 12 bases between them. In nucleotides, the CDR3 is TGTGCCAGCAGCTTTAGCCCACCGTCCGAGCAGTACTTC. This sequence encodes CASSFSPPSEQYF.